Listed here is a single T cell receptor (beta chain). This entry is derived from a study of blood T cell repertoires in COVID-19. On the study more broadly: T cells, B-cell-depleted T cells, or PBMCs supplied cDNA or gDNA.

Trimming cost V 4 bases and J 11 bases, with 11 bases left between them. This CDR3 has 10 amino acids. The germline gives CDR1 SQVTM, CDR2 ANQGSEA. The protocol was immunoSEQ multiplex PCR, while the TCRdb copy is restricted to in-frame clones and leaves out a portion. Here the sample spans tens of thousands of clones, approximately 87% being singletons. Sequencing used peripheral blood. The rearrangement joins TRBV29-1 to TRBJ1-1; D is undetermined. The sequence was obtained from a human donor in a cohort sampled during active COVID-19. CDR3 coding DNA: TGCAGCGTTGGGGGAGGGTGGGCTTTCTTT. It codes for CSVGGGWAFF.